One sample yielded the 30 T cell receptor beta chains listed below, sequenced in a study of technical replicates of blood from a few donors. TCRdb keeps only in-frame clones here, not all; method: immunoSEQ multiplex PCR. The table has tens of thousands of clones, approximately 94% seen once. Sequencing was done on a sample of T cells isolated from PBMCs. The receptor source for this set is a human donor in good health.

V gene TRBV27 combines with J gene TRBJ2-7; D might be TRBD2 (6 bases). CDR3 size: 13 residues. The V end was cut by 8 bases, the J end by 0 bases, with 11 bases between. Germline V CDR1 and CDR2: MNHEY, SMNVEV (reference sequence). The CDR3 loop reads CASSGGDSYEQYF. In DNA, the CDR3 is TGTGCCAGCTCCGGCGGGGACTCCTACGAGCAGTACTTC.

The chain uses TRBV6-1 and TRBJ1-1; no reliable D call. V lost 5 bases, J lost 4 bases, and 14 bases lay in between. The germline V gene has CDR1 MNHNS and CDR2 SASEGT. The CDR3 contains 14 residues. CDR3 bases: TGTGCCAGCAGTTCGGCGCATACTAGCACTGAAGCTTTCTTT. It encodes CASSSAHTSTEAFF.

The chain links TRBV5-4 to TRBJ2-3; 8 bases align to TRBD2. Germline V CDR1 and CDR2: SGHNT, YYREEE (reference sequence). Trimming removed 4 bases from V and 2 bases from J; junction bases left unmatched: 6. CDR3 length: 15 residues. CDR3 residues: CASSPGGGVTDTQYF. CDR3 in DNA: TGTGCCAGCAGCCCGGGGGGGGGCGTCACAGATACGCAGTATTTT.

The chain couples TRBV7-9 to TRBJ2-7; a weak D match, TRBD2 (5 bases). Germline assignment: CDR1 SEHNR and CDR2 FQNEAQ (reference sequence). Between the trimmed V and J ends, which lost 1 base and 3 bases, there was a span of 10 bases. The CDR3 is 14 amino acids. CDR3 bases: TGTGCCAGCAGCTTAGGAGTTCGGGGCTACGAGCAGTACTTC. Encoded protein: CASSLGVRGYEQYF.

This chain joins TRBV11-2 and TRBJ1-4, with a weak D call TRBD1 (6 bases). Germline CDR1 and CDR2: SGHAT and FQNNGV. V was cut by 5 bases and J by 8 bases, with 12 bases left in between. This CDR3 comprises 13 residues. CDR3 loop: CASSLDRTEKLFF. CDR3 DNA sequence: TGTGCCAGCAGCCTCGACAGGACGGAAAAACTGTTTTTT.

The gene calls are TRBV5-6 and TRBJ2-2; the D gene is possibly TRBD2 (9 bases). With 1 base removed from V and 6 bases from J, the gap between germline ends came to 25 bases. The V gene's germline CDR1 is SGHDT and CDR2 YYEEEE. The CDR3 length is 19 residues. The CDR3 reads CASSLFFGGLAGQAGELFF. In DNA, the CDR3 is TGTGCCAGCAGCTTGTTTTTCGGCGGGCTAGCGGGACAGGCCGGGGAGCTGTTTTTT. The full variable domain, with the rest looked up from reference TRBV5-6 and TRBJ2-2, is DAGVTQSPTHLIKTRGQQVTLRCSPKSGHDTVSWYQQALGQGPQFIFQYYEEEERQRGNFPDRFSGHQFPNYSSELNVNALLLGDSALYLCASSLFFGGLAGQAGELFFGEGSRLTVL.

V is TRBV27 and J is TRBJ2-7, with TRBD2 as a possible D gene (6 bases). This CDR3 region has 13 residues. CDR1 and CDR2 from the germline V gene are MNHEY and SMNVEV (reference sequence). Trimming removed 1 base at V and 5 bases at J, with 9 bases between. In DNA, the CDR3 is TGTGCCAGCAGTTTATATTGGGGGGACGAGCAGTACTTC. Encoded protein: CASSLYWGDEQYF.

V usage is TRBV5-4 and J usage is TRBJ2-3; a weak D match, TRBD2 (5 bases). Deletions cut 3 bases from V and 1 base from J, with 12 bases between. The CDR3 contains 15 residues. Germline values: CDR1 SGHNT, CDR2 YYREEE (reference sequence). The CDR3 loop is CASSSKAVGTDTQYF. CDR3 nucleotide sequence: TGTGCCAGCAGCTCCAAAGCGGTGGGCACAGATACGCAGTATTTT.

The chain uses TRBV27 and TRBJ1-1, with TRBD1 matching 9 bases. The trim removed 7 bases at V and 7 bases at J, leaving 7 bases unmatched. The CDR3 is 13 residues long. Germline-derived CDR1 and CDR2 are MNHEY and SMNVEV (reference sequence). For the CDR3, the DNA is TGTGCCAGCAAGTACAGGGGGCTCGGTGAAGCTTTCTTT. Its translation is CASKYRGLGEAFF.

J is TRBJ2-3 and V is TRBV19; 10 nucleotides agree with TRBD2. V lost 3 bases, J lost 6 bases, and 6 bases stayed unmatched. Per germline, CDR1 LNHDA and CDR2 SQIVND (reference sequence). CDR3 length equals 15 residues. CDR3 DNA sequence: TGTGCCAGTAGTATGTATAGCGGGAGGAGGGATACGCAGTATTTT. Its protein product is CASSMYSGRRDTQYF.

The chain uses TRBV5-4 and TRBJ2-1; 8 nucleotides line up with TRBD2. Trimming removed 7 bases from V and 0 bases from J; junction bases left unmatched: 12. Looked up from germline, CDR1 is SGHNT and CDR2 is YYREEE (reference sequence). This CDR3 comprises 17 residues. CDR3: CASSHEVAGSSYNEQFF. The DNA for the CDR3 is TGTGCCAGCTCCCACGAGGTAGCGGGGAGCTCCTACAATGAGCAGTTCTTC.

The rearrangement links TRBV7-3 to TRBJ2-7; 9 bases match TRBD2. The CDR3 consists of 14 residues. Germline V gene lookup returns CDR1 SGHTA and CDR2 FQGTGA. The trim removed 2 bases at V and 6 bases at J, leaving 5 bases unmatched. CDR3 in DNA: TGTGCCAGCAGCTTACTAGCGGGATTAGGCGAGCAGTACTTC. Translation gives CASSLLAGLGEQYF.

The chain combines TRBV7-2 with TRBJ2-1; D ambiguous. The CDR3 loop spans 13 amino acids. Trimming left V 0 bases short and J 4 bases short, with 4 bases between. Germline-derived CDR1 and CDR2 are SGHTA and FQGNSA. The CDR3 spells CASSLAQYNEQFF. For the CDR3, the DNA is TGTGCCAGCAGCTTAGCACAGTACAATGAGCAGTTCTTC.

V usage is TRBV2 and J usage is TRBJ2-2; 9 nucleotides align to TRBD2. This CDR3 spans 17 amino acids. Trimming removed 8 bases from V and 3 bases from J; junction bases left unmatched: 13. From germline, CDR1 is SNHLY and CDR2 FYNNEI. DNA for the CDR3: TGTGCCAGCGGGAGGGCGGGAGGGCCCCTCTACACCGGGGAGCTGTTTTTT. Translating it yields CASGRAGGPLYTGELFF. Complete variable domain (other parts from reference TRBV2 and TRBJ2-2): EPEVTQTPSHQVTQMGQEVILRCVPISNHLYFYWYRQILGQKVEFLVSFYNNEISEKSEIFDDQFSVERPDGSNFTLKIRSTKLEDSAMYFCASGRAGGPLYTGELFFGEGSRLTVL.

This rearrangement joins TRBV19 to TRBJ1-2; a possible D gene is TRBD1 (5 bases). V lost 0 bases and J lost 4, with 12 bases in between. CDR3 size: 15 residues. CDR1 is LNHDA, CDR2 SQIVND, per germline (reference sequence). This CDR3 is CASSIDQGEFYGYTF. DNA for the CDR3: TGTGCCAGTAGTATAGATCAAGGGGAATTCTATGGCTACACCTTC.

The chain employs TRBV19 and TRBJ2-4, with 11 positions matching TRBD2. J lost 8 bases, V lost 1 base, and 7 bases had no gene match. Germline values: CDR1 LNHDA, CDR2 SQIVND (reference sequence). CDR3 size: 16 residues. CDR3 DNA: TGTGCCAGTAGTATAGGAAGTAGCGGGAGGGCCCACATTCAGTACTTC. Its translation: CASSIGSSGRAHIQYF.

The rearrangement uses TRBV7-2 and TRBJ2-1, with 8 bases that match TRBD1. After removal of 2 bases from V and 10 bases from J, the junction contained 13 bases not matched to a gene. Germline lookup yields CDR1 SGHTA and CDR2 FQGNSA. The CDR3 sequence is 16 residues long. The CDR3 spells CASSLFAGGAGGEQFF. The CDR3 region has the DNA TGTGCCAGCAGCTTATTCGCAGGGGGCGCGGGTGGGGAGCAGTTCTTC.

This rearrangement joins TRBV11-1 to TRBJ2-5; 11 bases align to TRBD2. This CDR3 comprises 15 residues. The germline CDR1 and CDR2 sequences are SGHAT and FQDESV (reference sequence). V lost 1 base to trimming and J lost 9 bases; unmatched junction nucleotides: 7. The chain's CDR3 is CASSLVGTSGLSQYF. CDR3 sequence (DNA): TGTGCCAGCAGCTTAGTTGGGACTAGCGGCCTATCCCAGTACTTC.

The chain links TRBV6-6 to TRBJ2-3; weak D call: TRBD2 (6 bases). Trimming left V 2 bases short and J 6 bases short, with 15 bases between. The CDR3 has 15 residues. Germline V gene data show CDR1 as MNHNY and CDR2 as SVGAGI (reference sequence). CDR3 residues: CASSYGGTQSDTQYF. In DNA form, the CDR3 reads TGTGCCAGCAGTTACGGGGGGACCCAGTCCGATACGCAGTATTTT.

This sequence joins TRBV7-9 and TRBJ2-5; D is possibly TRBD1 (6 bases). The CDR3 covers 15 residues. The germline V gene has CDR1 SEHNR and CDR2 FQNEAQ (reference sequence). Trimming left V 5 bases short and J 1 base short, with 14 bases between. In DNA, the CDR3 is TGTGCCAGCAGCACCCCCCCGACAGGCCAAGAGACCCAGTACTTC. Translated: CASSTPPTGQETQYF.

The gene calls are TRBV30 and TRBJ2-7; D is unresolved. CDR1 is GTSNPN and CDR2 is SVGIG in the germline V gene (reference sequence). Trimming pared 5 bases from V and 6 bases from J, leaving 20 bases between. The CDR3 has 14 amino acids. The CDR3 sequence is CAWGDRTRFSEQYF. In DNA, the CDR3 is TGTGCCTGGGGAGATCGCACCCGATTCTCCGAGCAGTACTTC.

The gene calls are TRBV9 and TRBJ2-5, with D perhaps TRBD2 (6 bases). The CDR3 contains 14 residues. Trimming shortened V by 3 bases and J by 2 bases, and 11 bases separated the two germline ends. Germline values: CDR1 SGDLS, CDR2 YYNGEE. As DNA, the CDR3 is TGTGCCAGCAGCGCCGGGGACTGGCAAGAGACCCAGTACTTC. Translating it yields CASSAGDWQETQYF.

This sequence joins TRBV7-8 and TRBJ1-5; the match to TRBD1 covers 8 bases. CDR1 is SGHVS and CDR2 is FQNEAQ in the germline V gene. V shed 4 bases and J 2 bases; nucleotides not matched to a gene: 4. The CDR3 runs to 15 residues. The CDR3 region is CASSWDRMGNQPQHF. The CDR3 region has the DNA TGTGCCAGCAGCTGGGACAGGATGGGCAATCAGCCCCAGCATTTT.

This sequence joins TRBV30 and TRBJ1-1; D call uncertain. The germline V and J ends were trimmed by 0 bases and 1 base, with 6 bases remaining between them. CDR3 length: 13 amino acids. From germline, CDR1 is GTSNPN and CDR2 SVGIG (reference sequence). CDR3 DNA: TGTGCCTGGAGTGTACAGCAGAACACTGAAGCTTTCTTT. Amino acids: CAWSVQQNTEAFF.

This clone was observed once. Here the CDR3 reads CASRWDSNYGYTF. DNA of the CDR3: TGTGCCAGTAGGTGGGACAGTAACTATGGCTACACCTTC. The chain uses TRBV19 and TRBJ1-2; 7 bases agree with TRBD1. The V gene end was trimmed by 6 bases and the J gene end by 1 base; junction bases not matched to a gene: 2. The CDR3 contains 13 residues. The germline gives CDR1 LNHDA, CDR2 SQIVND (reference sequence).

The chain joins TRBV27 to TRBJ2-2, with D possibly TRBD2 on 6 matching bases. The CDR3 has 14 residues. Trimming shortened V by 5 bases and J by 4 bases, and 11 bases separated the two germline ends. Looked up from germline, CDR1 is MNHEY and CDR2 is SMNVEV (reference sequence). The CDR3 loop is CASSLGGGTGELFF. As DNA, the CDR3 is TGTGCCAGCAGTCTGGGGGGTGGCACCGGGGAGCTGTTTTTT.

The chain carries TRBV7-9 and TRBJ1-5, with 7 bases lining up with TRBD1. Germline CDR1 and CDR2: SEHNR and FQNEAQ (reference sequence). The J segment lost 7 bases and the V segment lost 5 bases, leaving 8 bases of the junction unmatched. The CDR3 is 14 amino acids. This CDR3 is CASSPTGVGQPQHF. The CDR3 nucleotides read TGTGCCAGCAGCCCTACAGGGGTAGGACAGCCCCAGCATTTT.

The chain joins TRBV15 to TRBJ2-1; D is unclear. The V gene lost 5 bases and the J gene lost 5 bases, with 19 bases spanning the gap. The CDR3 is 16 residues long. CDR1 is LNHNV and CDR2 is YYDKDF in the germline V gene (reference sequence). The CDR3 region is CATSPYLPTGDNEQFF. The DNA of the CDR3 is TGTGCCACCAGCCCATACCTCCCAACGGGTGACAATGAGCAGTTCTTC.

The rearrangement links TRBV28 to TRBJ2-7; D unclear. V was clipped by 3 bases and J by 0 bases, with 3 bases between them. This CDR3 comprises 12 residues. Germline V lookup: CDR1 MDHEN, CDR2 SYDVKM. CDR3: CASSFSSYEQYF. The CDR3 nucleotides are TGTGCCAGCAGTTTTAGCTCCTACGAGCAGTACTTC.

This sequence joins TRBV5-8 and TRBJ2-7; 10 positions agree with TRBD1. The CDR3 totals 14 residues. Germline CDR1 reads SGHTS; CDR2 reads YDEGEE. V gave up 3 bases and J gave up 8 bases; unmatched junction bases: 8. The CDR3 DNA follows: TGTGCCAGCAGCTCGTCCGGGACAGGGGACAAGCAGTACTTC. Translated: CASSSSGTGDKQYF.